This TCR beta chain was obtained from a study of blood T cell repertoires in COVID-19. Study at large: COVID-19 samples, acute and convalescent, were from the United States, Italy and Spain. In each case, the material was cDNA or gDNA derived from T cells, B-cell-depleted T cells, or PBMCs.

The CDR3 runs to 16 residues. Per the germline V gene, CDR1 is SGHTA and CDR2 is FQGNSA. Trimming removed 2 bases from V and 5 bases from J; junction bases left unmatched: 6. Authors' data handling: Amplification from reference gene primers served as the basis for estimated nucleated cell counts. Measured with immunoSEQ multiplex PCR; TCRdb has only the in-frame clones, and not every one. The V and J calls and clone size were taken over from that table, and D and trimming were inferred from the DNA. The sample has over 250,000 clones; around 87% are singletons. This clonotype originated in a woman between 40 and 55 years old who had recovered from COVID-19. J is TRBJ2-5 and V is TRBV7-2; 12 positions agree with TRBD1. Sequencing input: peripheral blood. CDR3 bases: TGTGCCAGCAGCTTACGGATTGGGACAGGGGGCGAGACCCAGTACTTC. As protein: CASSLRIGTGGETQYF. The complete variable domain, with remaining parts taken from reference TRBV7-2 and TRBJ2-5, reads GAGVSQSPSNKVTEKGKDVELRCDPISGHTALYWYRQSLGQGLEFLIYFQGNSAPDKSGLPSDRFSAERTGGSVSTLTIQRTQQEDSAVYLCASSLRIGTGGETQYFGPGTRLLVL.